One and the same sample provided the 6 T cell receptor beta chains below, sequenced in a study of CD8 T cells in ankylosing spondylitis. TCRdb itself ran the 5' RACE reads through MiXCR, one entry per CDR3 protein. This repertoire shows around 250,000 distinct CDR3 sequences, 18% found once; its top ten account for around 33%. The source material was blood, either unsorted or a sorted T cell fraction (not recorded which). Receptors were obtained from a male donor with ankylosing spondylitis or in good health (not recorded which).

The chain is built from TRBV2 and TRBJ1-4, with 7 bases aligning to TRBD1. Germline V lookup: CDR1 SNHLY, CDR2 FYNNEI. The CDR3 length is 17 residues. The V gene end was trimmed by 5 bases and the J gene end by 0 bases; junction bases not matched to a gene: 9. CDR3 sequence: CASSQGVQGSTNEKLFF. CDR3 nucleotides: TGTGCCAGCAGTCAAGGGGTACAGGGGTCAACTAATGAAAAACTGTTTTTT.

The rearrangement uses TRBV5-1 and TRBJ2-1; 7 bases align to TRBD2. The V gene end was trimmed by 0 bases and the J gene end by 2 bases; junction bases not matched to a gene: 5. CDR3 size: 16 residues. Per the germline V gene, CDR1 is SGHRS and CDR2 is YFSETQ. The CDR3 coding sequence is TGCGCCAGCAGCTTGGAGAGCGGGACTACCTACAATGAGCAGTTCTTC. This codes for CASSLESGTTYNEQFF.

In its sample, this clonotype was seen a few times. The chain links TRBV28 to TRBJ2-1; D is unresolved. The CDR3 is 14 residues long. Germline CDR1 MDHEN, CDR2 SYDVKM. V lost 3 bases and J lost 0, with 6 bases in between. CDR3 DNA: TGTGCCAGCAGTTTGCCGGTCTCCTACAATGAGCAGTTCTTC. This codes for CASSLPVSYNEQFF.

The genes are TRBV4-1 and TRBJ2-2; no clear D gene. The CDR3 consists of 17 residues. CDR1 is MGHRA, CDR2 YSYEKL, per germline. V was trimmed by 1 base and J by 0 bases, leaving 12 bases between them. CDR3: CASSQGGWETNTGELFF. CDR3 bases: TGCGCCAGCAGCCAAGGGGGTTGGGAAACGAACACCGGGGAGCTGTTTTTT.

This clonotype showed up just a few times. CDR3 protein: CASSSLAGFYEQYF. The CDR3 nucleotides are TGTGCCAGCAGTTCTCTAGCGGGATTTTACGAGCAGTACTTC. The J gene is TRBJ2-7, the V gene TRBV12-3 or TRBV12-4, with 9 bases aligning to TRBD2. The CDR3 contains 14 residues. V was pared by 4 bases and J by 4 bases, with 5 bases of the junction left unmatched.

With respect to this clonotype: This may come from a read error, since a much larger clone is one base off. The rearrangement uses TRBV12-3 or TRBV12-4 and TRBJ2-5; 7 positions match TRBD1. V dropped 4 bases and J dropped 0; count of bases not matched to a gene: 8. The CDR3 is 16 amino acids. The CDR3 region is CASSSIPDRNQETQYF. The CDR3 bases are TGTGCCAGCAGTTCCATCCCGGACAGGAACCAAGAGACCCAGTACTTC.